This record looks at one T cell receptor (beta chain) sequence and its context. This sample is part of a study of T cell changes during pregnancy in multiple sclerosis. Sequencing used immunoSEQ multiplex PCR; TCRdb keeps in-frame clones, though not all of them. This sample has 90,000 to 120,000 clones; about nine tenths occur once, and the top ten carry more than 0.65%. Between the trimmed V and J ends, which lost 1 base and 5 bases, there was a span of 11 bases. The germline CDR1 and CDR2 sequences are MNHEY and SVGAGI. This CDR3 is built from 14 residues. This sequence joins TRBV6-5 and TRBJ2-5; perhaps TRBD1 as D (6 bases). The source was peripheral blood, collected in the third trimester of pregnancy. The source is a female donor in good health, enrolled as a control in a pregnancy study. The CDR3 sequence: CASSYWGPGETQYF. The CDR3 region has the DNA TGTGCCAGCAGTTACTGGGGGCCCGGGGAGACCCAGTACTTC.